This record concerns one T cell receptor (beta chain) sequence. Its antigen is not identified. Per the germline V gene, CDR1 is LNHDA and CDR2 is SQIVND (reference sequence). The CDR3 has 15 amino acids. The ends lost 5 bases at V and 3 bases at J; junction bases unmatched: 6. The naive CD8 fraction comprised CD45RO-negative cells positively selected for CCR7 and excluded terminally differentiated effector memory CD45RA+ cells. The data were produced by immunoSEQ multiplex PCR, yet TCRdb's version contains in-frame clones alone and is incomplete. Of roughly 2,000,000 clones listed, over 85% are singletons. This record belongs to a study of shared clonotypes between healthy human individuals. General study results and limits: Sampling covered blood only; tissue repertoires likely differ.

The V gene is TRBV19, the J gene TRBJ2-1; TRBD1 aligns across 8 bases. This receptor was taken from a man in his late teens or twenties in good health. Some clones in this sample may be carry-over from other donors' samples. The source material was naive CD8+ T cells from PBMCs. CDR3 DNA: TGTGCCAGTAGTCAGGACAGGGTCAACTACAATGAGCAGTTCTTC. As protein: CASSQDRVNYNEQFF. Full variable domain (outside the CDR3, taken from reference TRBV19 and TRBJ2-1): DGGITQSPKYLFRKEGQNVTLSCEQNLNHDAMYWYRQDPGQGLRLIYYSQIVNDFQKGDIAEGYSVSREKKESFPLTVTSAQKNPTAFYLCASSQDRVNYNEQFFGPGTRLTVL.